This T cell receptor beta chain was recorded in a study of CD8+ T cells in alopecia areata. Background on the study: It was roughly 7-10-week-old female C3H/HeJ mice that received skin from roughly 6-12-month-old C3H/HeJ graft donors with spontaneous alopecia.

Cells pooled from cutaneous lymph nodes were sorted on CD4, CD8alpha, NKG2D, NKG2ACE and other markers. CDR1 and CDR2 from the germline V gene are NSQYPW and LRSPGD (reference sequence). This CDR3 is built from 14 residues. The V gene lost 2 bases and the J gene lost 0 bases, with 6 bases spanning the gap. This clone turned up a few times. The gene names here belong to mouse. Read sequence stops 4 residues before the CDR3 end, and the germline J gene provides the missing end. Once RNA had been extracted, it was reverse transcribed into cDNA to act as the sequencing template. Assay: immunoSEQ multiplex PCR; the TCRdb copy retains only in-frame clones and omits some. The record shows 200,000 to 300,000 clones for this sample, with no singletons present.

The chain is built from TRBV1 and TRBJ2-5; D remains ambiguous. What was sequenced was CD4+ T cells sorted from a lymph node. This sequence was found in a C3H/HeJ mouse with alopecia areata. This line is of MHC haplotype H2-k. CDR3 bases read: TGCACCTGCAGTGCAATCAATAACCAAGAC. It specifies CTCSAINNQD. The complete CDR3 protein is CTCSAINNQDTQYF.